These T cell receptor beta chains were read from a single sample in a study of blood T cell repertoires in COVID-19. Sequencing used immunoSEQ multiplex PCR; TCRdb keeps in-frame clones, though not all of them. The data show 60,000 or so clones, with 60% to 85% seen just once and around 5% held by the top ten. Source material: peripheral blood. The source is a human donor in a cohort sampled during active COVID-19. Both conserved end residues are part of each CDR3. The D gene is left open where the match is weak. Rows may omit the clone size; those that give it use once, few, many or a size class.

D gene | clone size | J gene | V gene | CDR3 protein
- | - | TRBJ1-4 | TRBV4-3 | CASSARKRAPNEKLFF
- | - | TRBJ2-7 | TRBV11-2 | CASSPQRVYEQYF
TRBD2 | once | TRBJ2-7 | TRBV28 | CASSLAGWGEGYEQYF
TRBD1 | - | TRBJ2-7 | TRBV5-5 | CASSPQGQGAPYEQYF
- | - | TRBJ2-7 | TRBV2 | CASRWPTMGEEQYF
TRBD1 | - | TRBJ2-6 | TRBV5-4 | CASSLGDSSGANVLTF
- | few | TRBJ1-5 | TRBV19 | CASSVLGGSNQPQHF
- | - | TRBJ2-7 | TRBV7-2 | CASSPLGRGYEQYF
TRBD1 | - | TRBJ1-1 | TRBV19 | CASGTVMNTEAFF
- | - | TRBJ2-6 | TRBV3-1/TRBV3-2 | CASRAQGSGANVLTF
- | - | TRBJ1-2 | TRBV5-1 | CASSLEGYGYTF
TRBD2 | - | TRBJ2-7 | TRBV27 | CASSPDWGGAYEQYF
- | - | TRBJ2-7 | TRBV2 | CASSASYEQYF
TRBD1 | - | TRBJ2-5 | TRBV10-2 | CASSHWTGRVWETQYF
- | - | TRBJ2-5 | TRBV19 | CAKPTVQETQYF
- | - | TRBJ2-4 | TRBV6-4 | CASSGPQGF
TRBD1 | few | TRBJ1-1 | TRBV7-9 | CASSEDREAFF
TRBD2 | - | TRBJ2-7 | TRBV28 | CASSAGLAGFGEQYF
TRBD1 | - | TRBJ2-7 | TRBV6-5 | CASRGQSYEQYF
- | few | TRBJ2-7 | TRBV28 | CASSISYEQYF
TRBD2 | few | TRBJ2-7 | TRBV7-8 | CASSLGLAGASPWDEQYF
TRBD1 | - | TRBJ1-2 | TRBV7-9 | CASSQGGFIGPYGYTF